Below, one T cell receptor beta chain is given with its context. In the authors' methods: Nucleated cell counts were estimated from reference gene primer amplification. Clones were read by immunoSEQ multiplex PCR, and TCRdb kept only the in-frame ones, dropping some. For V, J and clone size, that table is used; D and trimming come from the DNA. The sample gives about 190,000 clones, around 80% of which show up once; 13% to 15% is in the top ten. This record comes from a study of blood T cell repertoires in COVID-19. CDR1 and CDR2 from the germline V gene are SEHNR and FQNEAQ (reference sequence). The CDR3 runs to 14 residues. V lost 0 bases and J lost 5, with 11 bases in between.

The sequenced material came from peripheral blood. The receptor's source is a man aged 30 to 45 with active or convalescent COVID-19. The V gene is TRBV7-9, the J gene TRBJ2-7, with no clear D. The CDR3 region has the DNA TGTGCCAGCAGCTTAGCTGCACTAACCCACGAGCAGTACTTC. Encoded protein: CASSLAALTHEQYF.